Each of the 30 T cell receptor beta chains below was sequenced from the same sample in a study of identical twins. TCRdb used MiXCR to reprocess the 5' RACE reads, holding one entry per CDR3 protein. The sample includes around 250,000 distinct CDR3 sequences, 7% of them seen just once. The data also belong to a second study, concerning yellow fever vaccine responses in identical twins.

Input material: memory (CD45RO+) T cells sorted from blood. All receptors derive from a woman aged 18-29 years in good health.

This clonotype has a handful of counts. The gene calls are TRBV2 and TRBJ2-1, with 10 bases matching TRBD2. Trimming took 2 bases from V and 8 from J; bases not matched to a gene: 3. CDR1 is SNHLY, CDR2 FYNNEI, per germline. The CDR3 runs to 14 residues. For the CDR3, the DNA is TGTGCCAGCAGTGAAACTAGCGGGGAGGATGAGCAGTTCTTC. It yields the protein CASSETSGEDEQFF.

Many counts were recorded for this clonotype. One junction end does not reproduce the germline sequence, and a read error may be involved. The V and J genes are TRBV4-1 and TRBJ2-2; D unresolved. The CDR3 has 15 residues. Germline CDR1 and CDR2: MGHRA and YSYEKL. The CDR3 nucleotides read TGCGCCAGCACCCAAATGGACCGGAACACCGGGGAGCTGTTTTTT. Translating it yields CASTQMDRNTGELFF.

The chain combines TRBV5-1 with TRBJ2-5; D is uncertain. The V and J ends lost 2 bases and 4 bases respectively, with 9 bases between them. The CDR3 contains 13 residues. Germline loops: CDR1 SGHRS, CDR2 YFSETQ. DNA of the CDR3: TGCGCCAGCAGCTTTTACAGTAGAGAGACCCAGTACTTC. As protein: CASSFYSRETQYF.

A few counts support this clonotype. At one boundary the junction diverges from the germline segment, which might be a read error. The V gene is TRBV28, the J gene TRBJ2-5; D is uncertain. CDR1 and CDR2 (germline): MDHEN, SYDVKM. The CDR3 consists of 11 residues. The CDR3 spells CASSHAETQYF. The CDR3 DNA reads as TGTGCCAGCAGCCACGCGGAGACCCAGTACTTT. The full variable domain, completed using reference TRBV28 and TRBJ2-5, is DVKVTQSSRYLVKRTGEKVFLECVQDMDHENMFWYRQDPGLGLRLIYFSYDVKMKEKGDIPEGYSVSREKKERFSLILESASTNQTSMYLCASSHAETQYFGPGTRLLVL.

This clonotype occurred many times. The chain links TRBV12-3 or TRBV12-4 to TRBJ2-1; D may be TRBD2 (6 bases). The V gene lost 6 bases and the J gene lost 4 bases, with 16 bases spanning the gap. This CDR3 contains 15 residues. This chain's CDR3 is CASSSGGGLYNEQFF. CDR3 DNA: TGTGCCAGCAGCTCCGGGGGTGGCCTATACAATGAGCAGTTCTTC.

Only a few counts were recorded for this clonotype. This CDR3 reads CASSQPRSVMGTGELFF. The CDR3 nucleotides read TGTGCCAGCAGCCAACCGCGTTCGGTCATGGGCACCGGGGAGCTGTTTTTT. V usage is TRBV3-1 and J usage is TRBJ2-2, with D hard to call. This CDR3 region has 17 residues. The germline CDR1 and CDR2 sequences are LGHDT and YNNKEL (reference sequence). With 2 bases removed from V and 4 bases from J, the gap between germline ends came to 17 bases.

The chain couples TRBV4-2 to TRBJ2-1; 16 bases map to TRBD2. V trimming: 4 bases; J trimming: 4 bases; junction bases outside the gene matches: 1. CDR1 is LGHNA and CDR2 is YNFKEQ in the germline V gene. The CDR3 is 16 amino acids. CDR3 coding DNA: TGTGCCAGCAGCCGGGGACTAGCGGGGGGGTACAATGAGCAGTTCTTC. It codes for CASSRGLAGGYNEQFF.

The table lists this clonotype with a few counts. This chain uses TRBV7-3 with TRBJ1-4; D is undetermined. The CDR3 extends over 15 amino acids. Germline CDR1 and CDR2: SGHTA and FQGTGA. V dropped 5 bases and J dropped 0 bases, with 10 bases sitting between them. The CDR3 sequence: CASSRSGATNEKLFF. CDR3 nucleotide sequence: TGTGCCAGCAGCCGATCAGGTGCAACTAATGAAAAACTGTTTTTT. Based on the CDR3 plus reference TRBV7-3 and TRBJ1-4, the full variable domain is GAGVSQTPSNKVTEKGKYVELRCDPISGHTALYWYRQSLGQGPEFLIYFQGTGAADDSGLPNDRFFAVRPEGSVSTLKIQRTERGDSAVYLCASSRSGATNEKLFFGSGTQLSVL.

This clonotype was counted ten times or more. The V call is TRBV2, the J call TRBJ2-2; D is uncertain. Germline CDR1 and CDR2: SNHLY and FYNNEI. The ends were cut back, 6 bases at V and 2 bases at J, with 7 bases in the middle. The CDR3 length is 13 residues. The CDR3 protein is CASRWANTGELFF. The CDR3 region has the DNA TGTGCCAGCAGATGGGCAAACACCGGGGAGCTGTTTTTT. Drawing the rest from reference TRBV2 and TRBJ2-2, the complete variable domain is EPEVTQTPSHQVTQMGQEVILRCVPISNHLYFYWYRQILGQKVEFLVSFYNNEISEKSEIFDDQFSVERPDGSNFTLKIRSTKLEDSAMYFCASRWANTGELFFGEGSRLTVL.

This clonotype came up many times. The DNA for the CDR3 is TGCGCCAGCAGCCAAGAACGGGGGGGCGCCTACAATGAGCAGTTCTTC. Amino acids: CASSQERGGAYNEQFF. This chain joins TRBV4-1 and TRBJ2-1; TRBD2 aligns across 8 bases. The germline CDR1 and CDR2 sequences are MGHRA and YSYEKL. The ends lost 0 bases at V and 2 bases at J; junction bases unmatched: 3. This CDR3 comprises 16 residues.

The DNA of the CDR3 is TGTGCCAGCAAGGAGACTACTGCGGATACGCAGTATTTT. It codes for CASKETTADTQYF. V usage is TRBV2 and J usage is TRBJ2-3; perhaps TRBD2 as D (5 bases). Germline loops: CDR1 SNHLY, CDR2 FYNNEI. The length of the CDR3 is 13 residues. Trimming took 7 bases from V and 6 from J, leaving 14 bases between them.

Only a few counts were recorded for this clonotype. The rearrangement joins TRBV11-2 to TRBJ2-3, with 8 bases identical to TRBD2. Germline V gene lookup returns CDR1 SGHAT and CDR2 FQNNGV. With V trimmed by 5 bases and J by 2 bases, 6 bases remained unmatched. This CDR3 has 15 amino acids. The CDR3, as DNA: TGTGCCAGCAGCGCACAGCGGGGGACCACAGATACGCAGTATTTT. Residues: CASSAQRGTTDTQYF.

The chain recombines TRBV9 with TRBJ2-3; 7 bases line up with TRBD2. V shed 0 bases, J shed 1 base, and the junction held 2 bases outside the gene matches. CDR3 length: 15 residues. The germline CDR1 and CDR2 sequences are SGDLS and YYNGEE. As DNA, the CDR3 is TGTGCCAGCAGCGTAGCGGCGGGGGGCACAGATACGCAGTATTTT. Protein product: CASSVAAGGTDTQYF.

V gene TRBV7-9 combines with J gene TRBJ1-2; a possible D gene is TRBD1 (6 bases). Trimming stripped 0 bases from V and 0 bases from J, with 11 bases between. The V gene's germline CDR1 is SEHNR and CDR2 FQNEAQ (reference sequence). The CDR3 sequence is 16 residues long. The CDR3 nucleotides are TGTGCCAGCAGCTTAGCTGGACAGACGACTAACTATGGCTACACCTTC. It encodes CASSLAGQTTNYGYTF. Based on the CDR3 plus reference TRBV7-9 and TRBJ1-2, the full variable domain is DTGVSQNPRHKITKRGQNVTFRCDPISEHNRLYWYRQTLGQGPEFLTYFQNEAQLEKSRLLSDRFSAERPKGSFSTLEIQRTEQGDSAMYLCASSLAGQTTNYGYTFGSGTRLTVV.

This clonotype has ten or more counts. V is TRBV5-5 and J is TRBJ1-2; maybe TRBD1 (5 bases). Germline lookup yields CDR1 SGHKS and CDR2 YYEKEE (reference sequence). The CDR3 has 15 amino acids. Trimming stripped 1 base from V and 2 bases from J, with 12 bases between. CDR3 loop: CASSLRQGTNYGYTF. The DNA of the CDR3 is TGTGCCAGCAGCTTGCGGCAGGGTACCAACTATGGCTACACCTTC.

This clonotype was observed many times. The V gene is TRBV3-1, the J gene TRBJ2-5; TRBD2 might be the D (6 bases). V was trimmed by 1 base and J by 0 bases, leaving 12 bases between them. CDR1 is LGHDT and CDR2 is YNNKEL in the germline V gene (reference sequence). This CDR3 region has 16 residues. The CDR3: CASSQGGTEYQETQYF. For the CDR3, the DNA is TGTGCCAGCAGCCAAGGCGGGACCGAGTACCAAGAGACCCAGTACTTC.

This clonotype appeared many times. This rearrangement joins TRBV21-1 to TRBJ2-1; the DNA was not used to check the table's D call, TRBD1. TRBV21-1 constitutes a pseudogene. CDR3 length equals 14 residues. CDR3 protein: CASSMFNRSNEQFF. The CDR3 DNA is TGTGCCAGCAGCATGTTCAACAGGTCCAATGAGCAGTTCTTC.

This chain uses TRBV3-1 with TRBJ2-1; D gene ambiguous. The CDR3 covers 15 residues. Trimming removed 1 base from V and 3 bases from J, with 10 bases in between. Germline V gene data show CDR1 as LGHDT and CDR2 as YNNKEL (reference sequence). In nucleotides, the CDR3 is TGTGCCAGCAGCCAAGGCTCCACAGTCTACAATGAGCAGTTCTTC. Translation: CASSQGSTVYNEQFF.

This clonotype was detected a few times. V and J are TRBV7-9 and TRBJ2-5; 9 bases are a match to TRBD1. Germline-derived CDR1 and CDR2 are SEHNR and FQNEAQ (reference sequence). This CDR3 is 14 amino acids long. V dropped 5 bases and J dropped 4; count of bases not matched to a gene: 5. The DNA of the CDR3 is TGTGCCAGCAGCGCTACAGGGGGCTCAGAGACCCAGTACTTC. It encodes CASSATGGSETQYF.

This clonotype was seen more than once but under ten times. Here the CDR3 reads CASSSRQGGSNQPQHF. The CDR3 nucleotides are TGTGCCAGCTCGTCGAGGCAGGGTGGGAGCAATCAGCCCCAGCATTTT. The V call is TRBV18, the J call TRBJ1-5, with D maybe TRBD1 (5 bases). Germline V lookup: CDR1 KGHSH, CDR2 LQKENI. V was pared by 6 bases and J by 1 base, with 16 bases between. The CDR3 is 16 amino acids.

There are many counts of this clonotype. This chain connects TRBV2 to TRBJ2-5; TRBD2 aligns across 9 bases. Germline values: CDR1 SNHLY, CDR2 FYNNEI. V lost 8 bases, J lost 7 bases, and 2 bases stayed unmatched. This CDR3 spans 11 amino acids. CDR3 bases: TGTGCCAGCGCAGCGGGAGGGACCCAGTACTTC. Translation: CASAAGGTQYF.

This clonotype turned up a few times. The chain has TRBV20-1 and TRBJ1-6; D not certain. V was pared by 2 bases and J by 7 bases, with 15 bases between. The CDR3 sequence is 15 residues long. Per the germline V gene, CDR1 is DFQATT and CDR2 is SNEGSKA (reference sequence). DNA of the CDR3: TGCAGTGCTAGATCTTCGAGCCAGCGGAATTCACCCCTCCACTTT. This codes for CSARSSSQRNSPLHF.

The chain combines TRBV5-5 with TRBJ2-5; D possibly corresponds to TRBD2 (8 bases). The CDR3 has 17 residues. The V and J ends lost 0 bases and 1 base respectively, with 16 bases between them. Germline values: CDR1 SGHKS, CDR2 YYEKEE (reference sequence). CDR3 bases: TGTGCCAGCAGCTTGGATGGGACTAGGGGGCCCCAAGAGACCCAGTACTTC. It translates to CASSLDGTRGPQETQYF.

Many counts were recorded for this clonotype. V gene TRBV3-1 combines with J gene TRBJ2-7; 8 bases map to TRBD1. This CDR3 has 15 amino acids. Looked up from germline, CDR1 is LGHDT and CDR2 is YNNKEL (reference sequence). The V segment lost 0 bases and the J segment 6 bases; nucleotides outside the gene matches: 7. The CDR3 sequence is CASSQDATDRGEQYF. DNA for the CDR3: TGTGCCAGCAGCCAAGATGCCACTGACAGGGGCGAGCAGTACTTC.

This clonotype was detected many times. This chain uses TRBV5-5 with TRBJ1-1; D unresolved. This CDR3 has 14 amino acids. The germline V and J ends were trimmed by 2 bases and 1 base, with 9 bases remaining between them. Germline V gene data show CDR1 as SGHKS and CDR2 as YYEKEE (reference sequence). The CDR3 loop is CASSFTGKNTEAFF. CDR3 bases: TGTGCCAGCAGCTTTACCGGAAAGAACACTGAAGCTTTCTTT.

Many counts were recorded for this clonotype. The rearrangement links TRBV9 to TRBJ2-3; unclear D gene. The CDR3 extends over 15 amino acids. Trimming took off 4 bases at V and 1 base at J, with 13 bases between the two ends. Germline V gene sequence: CDR1 SGDLS, CDR2 YYNGEE. The CDR3, as DNA: TGTGCCAGCAGCCGCGGTTCGGGTGGCACAGATACGCAGTATTTT. Its protein product is CASSRGSGGTDTQYF. Drawing the rest from reference TRBV9 and TRBJ2-3, the complete variable domain is DSGVTQTPKHLITATGQRVTLRCSPRSGDLSVYWYQQSLDQGLQFLIQYYNGEERAKGNILERFSAQQFPDLHSELNLSSLELGDSALYFCASSRGSGGTDTQYFGPGTRLTVL.

This clonotype was detected ten times or more. This chain links TRBV24-1 with TRBJ2-3; D perhaps matches TRBD1 (5 bases). The CDR3 is 14 residues long. Trimming left V 1 base short and J 7 bases short, with 11 bases between. CDR1 is KGHDR and CDR2 is SFDVKD in the germline V gene. The CDR3 is CATSDFVGRNTQYF. CDR3 in DNA: TGTGCCACCAGTGATTTCGTGGGGCGGAATACGCAGTATTTT.

At least ten counts were recorded for this clonotype. The CDR3 loop is CASRSDGNTEAFF. The CDR3 DNA is TGTGCCAGCAGGAGCGACGGGAACACTGAAGCTTTCTTT. The J gene is TRBJ1-1, the V gene TRBV12-3 or TRBV12-4; no clear D. CDR3 length: 13 amino acids. Trimming took 6 bases from V and 1 from J, leaving 9 bases between them.

This clonotype appeared a few times. V and J are TRBV5-1 and TRBJ1-4; D is unclear. The ends were cut back, 2 bases at V and 5 bases at J, with 7 bases in the middle. Germline CDR1 and CDR2: SGHRS and YFSETQ. The CDR3 has 13 residues. Here the CDR3 DNA reads TGCGCCAGCAGCTTCGAGATAAATGAAAAACTGTTTTTT. This translates into CASSFEINEKLFF. Complete variable domain (other parts from reference TRBV5-1 and TRBJ1-4): KAGVTQTPRYLIKTRGQQVTLSCSPISGHRSVSWYQQTPGQGLQFLFEYFSETQRNKGNFPGRFSGRQFSNSRSEMNVSTLELGDSALYLCASSFEINEKLFFGSGTQLSVL.

The sample holds a few counts of this clonotype. This sequence joins TRBV18 and TRBJ2-2, with D possibly being TRBD1 (5 bases). Germline assignment: CDR1 KGHSH and CDR2 LQKENI. The V and J ends lost 1 base and 3 bases respectively, with 12 bases between them. The CDR3 is 16 residues long. The CDR3 DNA reads TGTGCCAGCTCACCACTATCCAGGGTCCACACCGGGGAGCTGTTTTTT. This codes for CASSPLSRVHTGELFF.